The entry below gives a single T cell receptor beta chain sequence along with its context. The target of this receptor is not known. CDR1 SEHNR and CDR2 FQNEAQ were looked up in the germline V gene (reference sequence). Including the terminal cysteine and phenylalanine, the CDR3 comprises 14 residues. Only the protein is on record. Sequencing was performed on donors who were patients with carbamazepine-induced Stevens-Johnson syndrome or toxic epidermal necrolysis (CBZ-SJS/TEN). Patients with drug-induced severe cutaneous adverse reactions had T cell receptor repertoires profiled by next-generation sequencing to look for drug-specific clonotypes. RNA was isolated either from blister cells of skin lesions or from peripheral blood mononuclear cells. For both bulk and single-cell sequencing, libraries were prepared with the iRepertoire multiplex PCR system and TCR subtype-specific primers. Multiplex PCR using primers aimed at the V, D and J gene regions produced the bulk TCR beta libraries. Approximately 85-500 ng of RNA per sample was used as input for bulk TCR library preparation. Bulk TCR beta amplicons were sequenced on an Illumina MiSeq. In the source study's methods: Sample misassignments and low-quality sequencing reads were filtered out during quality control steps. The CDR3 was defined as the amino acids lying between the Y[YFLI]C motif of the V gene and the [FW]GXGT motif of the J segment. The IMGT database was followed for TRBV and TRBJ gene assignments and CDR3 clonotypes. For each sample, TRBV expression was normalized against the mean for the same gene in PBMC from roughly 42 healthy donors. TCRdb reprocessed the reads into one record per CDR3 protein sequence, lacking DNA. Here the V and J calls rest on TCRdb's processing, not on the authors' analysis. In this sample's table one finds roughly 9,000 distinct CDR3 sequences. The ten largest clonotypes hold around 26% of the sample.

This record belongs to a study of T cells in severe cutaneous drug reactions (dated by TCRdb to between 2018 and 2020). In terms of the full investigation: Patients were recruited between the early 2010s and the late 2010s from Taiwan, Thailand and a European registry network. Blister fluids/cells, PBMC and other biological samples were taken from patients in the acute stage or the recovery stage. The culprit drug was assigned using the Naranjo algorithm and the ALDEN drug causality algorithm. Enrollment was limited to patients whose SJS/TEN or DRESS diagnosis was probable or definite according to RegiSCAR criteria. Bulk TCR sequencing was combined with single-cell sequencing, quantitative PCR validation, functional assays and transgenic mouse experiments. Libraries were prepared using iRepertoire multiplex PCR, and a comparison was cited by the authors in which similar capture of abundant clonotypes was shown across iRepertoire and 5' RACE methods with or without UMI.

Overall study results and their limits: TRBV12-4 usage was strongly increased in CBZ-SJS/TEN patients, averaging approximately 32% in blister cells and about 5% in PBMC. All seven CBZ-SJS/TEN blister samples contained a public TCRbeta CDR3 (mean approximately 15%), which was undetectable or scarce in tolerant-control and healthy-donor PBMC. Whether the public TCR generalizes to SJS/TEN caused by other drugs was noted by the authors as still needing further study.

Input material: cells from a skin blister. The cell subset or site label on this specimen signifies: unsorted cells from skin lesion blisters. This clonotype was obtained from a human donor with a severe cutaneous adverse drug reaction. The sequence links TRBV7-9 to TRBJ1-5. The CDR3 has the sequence CASASGRSNQPQHF.